This T cell receptor beta chain was recorded in a study of T cells in Graves' hyperthyroidism and ophthalmopathy. Patients showing uncontrolled infection, other autoimmune disease, pregnancy or lactation were ineligible. Amplification yielded TCR beta CDR3 regions, with RNA transcripts as the source. First-round RT-PCR targeting the TCR CDR3 was performed with the HTBI primer set. MiXCR was run by TCRdb on the multiplex PCR reads, yielding one entry per CDR3 protein. The sample yields about 590,000 distinct CDR3 sequences, approximately 15% seen once. This CDR3 is 15 amino acids long. Germline V CDR1 and CDR2: LGHNT, FRNRAP. V was clipped by 1 base and J by 2 bases, with 11 bases between them.

Source material: blood. The chain uses TRBV12-5 and TRBJ2-5; D not resolved. The clonotype comes from a woman aged 18-29 years with Graves' ophthalmopathy. The CDR3 DNA follows: TGTGCTAGTGGTTTGGGCAGGCCTGGGCAAGAGACCCAGTACTTC. Translation gives CASGLGRPGQETQYF.